The clone carrying this T cell receptor beta chain was counted only a few times. The antigen remains unidentified. This entry belongs to a study of T cell repertoires in cytomegalovirus infection. The overall study: Both CMV infection and a matching HLA type were indicated by public TCR beta signatures.

This CDR3 has 15 amino acids. V lost 6 bases and J 3 bases, leaving 15 bases between the germline ends. Germline assignment: CDR1 MGHRA and CDR2 YSYEKL. TCRdb independently ran MiXCR on the reads; one entry per CDR3 protein. The sample includes approximately 500,000 distinct CDR3 sequences, roughly 12% seen only once; the top ten take more than 8.5%. Study-level points and caveats: Carriers of CMV plus the relevant HLA were identified by cumulative public TCR beta family frequency. It was HLA-C-restricted CMV-specific TCR beta clonotypes that dominated the response ex vivo.

Sequencing input: PBMCs. The chain couples TRBV4-1 to TRBJ2-1, with D possibly matching TRBD1 (5 bases). This clonotype originated in a human donor in good health (CMV status not recorded). Some clones in this sample may be carry-over from other donors' samples. CDR3 nucleotides: TGCGCCAGCAGTCAGGTGGGGCTAGTCTACAATGAGCAGTTCTTC. Its translation is CASSQVGLVYNEQFF.